The sequence of this T cell receptor beta chain was determined in a study of beta chain features in type 1 diabetes. There are a few counts of this clone. Its antigen is unidentified. Germline V lookup: CDR1 SGHDN, CDR2 FVKESK. Deletions cut 1 base from V and 9 bases from J, with 7 bases between. CDR3 length: 12 amino acids. Expressed TCRB transcripts were sequenced after all isolated RNA was converted to cDNA. Sequencing used immunoSEQ multiplex PCR; TCRdb keeps in-frame clones, though not all of them. The sample lists about 250,000 clones, about 11% occurring once. General study points: Shorter TCRB CDR3s, moderately but significantly so, marked every one of the four CD4+ subsets in Type 1 diabetes patients. Comparison showed that naive, central memory and Treg TCRB repertoires appeared more similar among patients than among healthy donors.

The clonotype was recovered from a man aged 25 to 45 with type 1 diabetes. The chain is built from TRBV14 and TRBJ2-1; weak D call: TRBD1 (5 bases). Material for sequencing was naive CD4+ T cells from blood. As DNA, the CDR3 is TGTGCCAGCAGCCAAGGGCAGGGTGAGCAGTTCTTC. Amino acid sequence: CASSQGQGEQFF.